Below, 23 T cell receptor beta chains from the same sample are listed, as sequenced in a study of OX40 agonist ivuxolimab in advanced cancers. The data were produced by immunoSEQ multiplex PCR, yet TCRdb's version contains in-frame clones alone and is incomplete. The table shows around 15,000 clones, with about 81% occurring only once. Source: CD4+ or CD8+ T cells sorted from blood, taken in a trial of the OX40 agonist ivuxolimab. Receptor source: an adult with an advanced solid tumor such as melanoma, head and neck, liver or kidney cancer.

The CDR3 spells CASSISLERTNTEAFF. The CDR3 region has the DNA TGTGCCAGTAGTATCTCCTTAGAGCGTACGAACACTGAAGCTTTCTTT. The chain carries TRBV19 and TRBJ1-1; unclear D gene. The V end lost 3 bases, the J end lost 1 base, and 15 bases lay between the germline ends. This CDR3 comprises 16 residues. Per germline, CDR1 LNHDA and CDR2 SQIVND (reference sequence).

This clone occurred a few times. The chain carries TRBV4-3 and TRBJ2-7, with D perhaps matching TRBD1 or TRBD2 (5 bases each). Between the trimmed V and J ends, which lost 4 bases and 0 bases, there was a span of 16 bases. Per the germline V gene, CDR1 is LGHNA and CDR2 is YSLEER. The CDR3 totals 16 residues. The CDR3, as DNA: TGCGCCAGCAGCCCGGGACGACATCTCCACTCCTACGAGCAGTACTTC. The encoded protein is CASSPGRHLHSYEQYF.

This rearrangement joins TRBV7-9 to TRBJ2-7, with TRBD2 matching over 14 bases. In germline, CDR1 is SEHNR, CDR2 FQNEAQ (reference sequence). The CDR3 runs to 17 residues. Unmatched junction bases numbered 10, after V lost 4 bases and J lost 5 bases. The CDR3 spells CASSSQQGLAGADEQYF. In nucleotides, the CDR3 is TGTGCCAGCAGCTCCCAACAGGGACTAGCGGGAGCGGACGAGCAGTACTTC.

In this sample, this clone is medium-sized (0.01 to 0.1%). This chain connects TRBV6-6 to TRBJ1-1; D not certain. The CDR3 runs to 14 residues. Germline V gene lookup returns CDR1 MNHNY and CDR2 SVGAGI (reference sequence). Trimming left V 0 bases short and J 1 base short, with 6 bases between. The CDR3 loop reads CASSYSYGNTEAFF. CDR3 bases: TGTGCCAGCAGTTACTCGTATGGGAACACTGAAGCTTTCTTT.

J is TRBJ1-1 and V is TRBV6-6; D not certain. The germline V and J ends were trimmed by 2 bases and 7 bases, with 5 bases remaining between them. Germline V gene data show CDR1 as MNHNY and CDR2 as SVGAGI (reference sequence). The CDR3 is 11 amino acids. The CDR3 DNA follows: TGTGCCAGCAGTTACCCACATGAAGCTTTCTTT. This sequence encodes CASSYPHEAFF.

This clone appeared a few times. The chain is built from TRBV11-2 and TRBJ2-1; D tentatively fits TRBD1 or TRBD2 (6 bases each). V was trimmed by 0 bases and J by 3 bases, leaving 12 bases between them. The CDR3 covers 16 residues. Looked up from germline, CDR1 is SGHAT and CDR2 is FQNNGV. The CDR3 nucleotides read TGTGCCAGCAGCTTAGACCCGGGGGCCTTCTACAATGAGCAGTTCTTC. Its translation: CASSLDPGAFYNEQFF.

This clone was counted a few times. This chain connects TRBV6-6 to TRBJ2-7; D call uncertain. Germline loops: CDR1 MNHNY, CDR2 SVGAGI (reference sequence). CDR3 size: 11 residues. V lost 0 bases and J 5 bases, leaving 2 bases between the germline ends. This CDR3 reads CASSYSDEQYF. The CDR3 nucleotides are TGTGCCAGCAGTTACTCGGACGAGCAGTACTTC.

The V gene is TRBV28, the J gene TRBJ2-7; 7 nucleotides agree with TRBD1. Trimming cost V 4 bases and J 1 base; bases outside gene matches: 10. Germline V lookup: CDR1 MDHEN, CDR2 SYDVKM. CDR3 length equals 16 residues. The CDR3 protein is CASSWQTGLLSYEQYF. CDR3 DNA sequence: TGTGCCAGCAGTTGGCAGACAGGGCTTTTGTCCTACGAGCAGTACTTC.

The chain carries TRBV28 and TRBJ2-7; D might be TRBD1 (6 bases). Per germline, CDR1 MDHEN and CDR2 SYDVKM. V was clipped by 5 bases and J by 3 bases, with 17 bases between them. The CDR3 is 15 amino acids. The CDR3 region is CASSRDGTTLYEQYF. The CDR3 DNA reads TGTGCCAGCAGTAGGGACGGGACAACCCTCTACGAGCAGTACTTC.

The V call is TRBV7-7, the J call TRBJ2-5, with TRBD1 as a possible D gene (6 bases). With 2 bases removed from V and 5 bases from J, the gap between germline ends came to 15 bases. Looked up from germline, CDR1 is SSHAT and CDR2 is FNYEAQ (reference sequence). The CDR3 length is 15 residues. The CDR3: CASSLSTGPPETQYF. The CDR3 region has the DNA TGTGCCAGCAGCTTAAGCACAGGGCCCCCGGAGACCCAGTACTTC.

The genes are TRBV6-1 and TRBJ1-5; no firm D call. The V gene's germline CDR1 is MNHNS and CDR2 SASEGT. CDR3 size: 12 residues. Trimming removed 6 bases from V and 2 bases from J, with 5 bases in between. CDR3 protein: CASRTGNQPQHF. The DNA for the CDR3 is TGTGCCAGCAGGACGGGCAATCAGCCCCAGCATTTT.

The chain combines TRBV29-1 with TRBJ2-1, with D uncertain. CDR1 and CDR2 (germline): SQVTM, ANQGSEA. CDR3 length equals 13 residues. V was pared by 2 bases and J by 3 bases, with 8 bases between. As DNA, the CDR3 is TGCAGCGTTGAACTTTGGGGCTACAATGAGCAGTTCTTC. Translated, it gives CSVELWGYNEQFF.

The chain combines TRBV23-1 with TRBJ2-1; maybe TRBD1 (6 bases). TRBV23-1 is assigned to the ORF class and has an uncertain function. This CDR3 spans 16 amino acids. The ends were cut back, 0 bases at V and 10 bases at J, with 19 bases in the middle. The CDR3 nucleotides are TGCGCCAGCAGTCAATCAGAAGCCCTCGACAGGTCGGAGCAGTTCTTC. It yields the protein CASSQSEALDRSEQFF.

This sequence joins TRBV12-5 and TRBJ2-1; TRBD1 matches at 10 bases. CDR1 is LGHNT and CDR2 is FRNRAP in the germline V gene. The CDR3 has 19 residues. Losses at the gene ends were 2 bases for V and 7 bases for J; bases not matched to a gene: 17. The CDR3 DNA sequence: TGTGCTAGTGGTTTGCCTCCCGGGACAGGGGCCGACCCGGGGAATGAGCAGTTCTTC. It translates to CASGLPPGTGADPGNEQFF.

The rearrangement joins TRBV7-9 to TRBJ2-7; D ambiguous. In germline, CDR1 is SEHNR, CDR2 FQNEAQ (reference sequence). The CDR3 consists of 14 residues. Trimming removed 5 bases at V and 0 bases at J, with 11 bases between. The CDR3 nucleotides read TGTGCCAGCAGCCCGGGCGGTAGCTCCTACGAGCAGTACTTC. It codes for CASSPGGSSYEQYF.

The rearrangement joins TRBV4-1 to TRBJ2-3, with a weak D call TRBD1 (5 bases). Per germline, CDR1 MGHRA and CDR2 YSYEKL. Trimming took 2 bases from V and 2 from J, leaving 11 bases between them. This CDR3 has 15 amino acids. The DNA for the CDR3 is TGCGCCAGCAGCCAACAGGGTAGGTTCACAGATACGCAGTATTTT. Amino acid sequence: CASSQQGRFTDTQYF.

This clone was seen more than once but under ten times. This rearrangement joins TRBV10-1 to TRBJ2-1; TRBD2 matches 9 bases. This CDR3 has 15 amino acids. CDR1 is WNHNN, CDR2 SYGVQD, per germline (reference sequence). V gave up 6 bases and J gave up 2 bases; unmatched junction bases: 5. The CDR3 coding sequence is TGCGCCAGCAGGAGACTAGCGGTAGCCTACAATGAGCAGTTCTTC. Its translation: CASRRLAVAYNEQFF.

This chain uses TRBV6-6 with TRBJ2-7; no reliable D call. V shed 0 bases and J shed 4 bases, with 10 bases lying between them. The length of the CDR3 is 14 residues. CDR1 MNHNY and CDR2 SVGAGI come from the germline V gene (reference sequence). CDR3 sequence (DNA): TGTGCCAGCAGTTACTCTGAGGTCGGTTACGAGCAGTACTTC. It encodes CASSYSEVGYEQYF.

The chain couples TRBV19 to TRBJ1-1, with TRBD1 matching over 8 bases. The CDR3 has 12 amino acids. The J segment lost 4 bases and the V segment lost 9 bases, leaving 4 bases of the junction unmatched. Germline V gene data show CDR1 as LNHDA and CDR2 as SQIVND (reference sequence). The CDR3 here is CASRQGSTEAFF. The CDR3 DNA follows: TGTGCCAGCAGACAGGGGAGCACTGAAGCTTTCTTT. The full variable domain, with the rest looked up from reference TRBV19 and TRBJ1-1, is DGGITQSPKYLFRKEGQNVTLSCEQNLNHDAMYWYRQDPGQGLRLIYYSQIVNDFQKGDIAEGYSVSREKKESFPLTVTSAQKNPTAFYLCASRQGSTEAFFGQGTRLTVV.

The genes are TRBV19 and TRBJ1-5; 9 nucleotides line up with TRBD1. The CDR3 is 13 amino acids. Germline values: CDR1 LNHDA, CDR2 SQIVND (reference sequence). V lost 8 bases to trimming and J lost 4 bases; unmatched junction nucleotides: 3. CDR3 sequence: CASRDRANQPQHF. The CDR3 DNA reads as TGTGCCAGTCGGGACAGGGCGAATCAGCCCCAGCATTTT.

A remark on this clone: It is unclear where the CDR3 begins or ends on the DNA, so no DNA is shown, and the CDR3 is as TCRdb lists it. The CDR3: CASSPFGAGNEQFF. The genes are TRBV6-5 and TRBJ2-1. CDR1 and CDR2 from the germline V gene are MNHEY and SVGAGI. The CDR3 is 14 amino acids in total, end residues counted.

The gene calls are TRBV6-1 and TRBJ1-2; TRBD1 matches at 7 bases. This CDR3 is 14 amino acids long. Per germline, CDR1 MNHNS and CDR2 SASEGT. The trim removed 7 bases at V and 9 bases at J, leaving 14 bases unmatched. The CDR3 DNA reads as TGTGCCAGCAAGGGGGCGTTACAGGGGCCGAGCTACACCTTC. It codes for CASKGALQGPSYTF.

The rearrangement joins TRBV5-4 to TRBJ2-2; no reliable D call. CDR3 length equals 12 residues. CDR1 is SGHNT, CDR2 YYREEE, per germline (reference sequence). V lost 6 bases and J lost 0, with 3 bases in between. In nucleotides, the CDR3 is TGTGCCAGCACAGCGAACACCGGGGAGCTGTTTTTT. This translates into CASTANTGELFF. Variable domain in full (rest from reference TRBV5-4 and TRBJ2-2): ETGVTQSPTHLIKTRGQQVTLRCSSQSGHNTVSWYQQALGQGPQFIFQYYREEENGRGNFPPRFSGLQFPNYSSELNVNALELDDSALYLCASTANTGELFFGEGSRLTVL.